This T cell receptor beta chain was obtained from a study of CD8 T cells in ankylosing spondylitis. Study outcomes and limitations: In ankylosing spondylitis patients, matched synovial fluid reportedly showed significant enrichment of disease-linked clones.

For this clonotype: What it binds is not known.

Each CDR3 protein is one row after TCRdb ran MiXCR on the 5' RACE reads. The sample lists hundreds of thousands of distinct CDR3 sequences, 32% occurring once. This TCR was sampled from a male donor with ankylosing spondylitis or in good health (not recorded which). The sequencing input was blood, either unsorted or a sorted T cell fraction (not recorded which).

Here the CDR3 DNA reads TGTGCCAGCAGTTACTCCGGGGGGCTTGCTGCGGAGACCCAGTACTTC. Its protein product is CASSYSGGLAAETQYF. This chain connects TRBV6-5 to TRBJ2-5; weak D call: TRBD2 (7 bases). The CDR3 has 16 residues. Germline V gives CDR1 MNHEY, CDR2 SVGAGI. The V end was cut by 0 bases, the J end by 5 bases, with 16 bases between.